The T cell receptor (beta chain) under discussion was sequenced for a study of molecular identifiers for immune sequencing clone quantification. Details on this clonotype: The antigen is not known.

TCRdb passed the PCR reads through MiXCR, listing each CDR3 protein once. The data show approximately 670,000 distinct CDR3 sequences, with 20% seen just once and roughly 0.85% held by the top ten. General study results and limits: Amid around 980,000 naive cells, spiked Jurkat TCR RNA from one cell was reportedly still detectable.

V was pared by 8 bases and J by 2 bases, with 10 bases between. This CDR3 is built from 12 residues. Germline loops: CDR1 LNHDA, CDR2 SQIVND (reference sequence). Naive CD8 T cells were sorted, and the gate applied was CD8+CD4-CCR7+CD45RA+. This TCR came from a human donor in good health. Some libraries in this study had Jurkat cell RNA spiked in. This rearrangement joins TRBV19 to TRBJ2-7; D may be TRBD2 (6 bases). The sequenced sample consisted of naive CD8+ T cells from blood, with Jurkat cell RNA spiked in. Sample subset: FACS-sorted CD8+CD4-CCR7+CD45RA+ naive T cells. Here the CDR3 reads CASGGSTYEQYF. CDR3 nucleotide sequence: TGTGCCAGTGGAGGGTCGACCTACGAGCAGTACTTC.